These T cell receptor beta chains were read from a single sample in a study of cytomegalovirus exposure and HLA in healthy donors. Some clones are missing from TCRdb's copy, which holds only in-frame ones; the method was immunoSEQ multiplex PCR. The table lists approximately 59,000 clones, 92% of them singletons. Sequenced sample: PBMCs. The receptor source for this set is a man younger than 35 in good health and CMV-seropositive. The CDR3 runs from the conserved cysteine through the conserved F or W. Fields, in order: D gene, clone size, V gene, J gene, CDR3 DNA, CDR3 protein. D genes are given only for firm matches. Where a row states a size, it is once, few, many or the class of an expanded clone; other rows omit it.

d_gene: TRBD2
abundance: once
v_gene: TRBV30
j_gene: TRBJ2-1
CDR3nt: TGTGCCTGGTTTCGACTAGCGTTGTACAATGAGCAGTTCTTC
CDR3aa: CAWFRLALYNEQFF

d_gene: .
abundance: .
v_gene: TRBV7-9
j_gene: TRBJ1-3
CDR3nt: TGTGCCAGCAGCTTAGGGACCGCAGGGGCAACTGGAAACACCATATATTTT
CDR3aa: CASSLGTAGATGNTIYF

d_gene: TRBD1
abundance: .
v_gene: TRBV19
j_gene: TRBJ2-7
CDR3nt: TGTGCCAGTAGTTCGGGACAGGACTACGAGCAGTACTTC
CDR3aa: CASSSGQDYEQYF

d_gene: TRBD2
abundance: .
v_gene: TRBV27
j_gene: TRBJ2-3
CDR3nt: TGTGCCAGCAGTCCGGGACTAAGACCCTCAGATACGCAGTATTTT
CDR3aa: CASSPGLRPSDTQYF

d_gene: .
abundance: once
v_gene: TRBV27
j_gene: TRBJ2-6
CDR3nt: TGTGCCAGCAGAGAGACAGGCTTCTCTGGGGCCAACGTCCTGACTTTC
CDR3aa: CASRETGFSGANVLTF

d_gene: TRBD1
abundance: .
v_gene: TRBV28
j_gene: TRBJ1-4
CDR3nt: TGTGCCAGCAGCCAGGGACAGCGCAGTGAAAAACTGTTTTTT
CDR3aa: CASSQGQRSEKLFF

d_gene: .
abundance: .
v_gene: TRBV9
j_gene: TRBJ1-3
CDR3nt: TGTGCCAGCAGGGCAGGTAGCTCTGGAAACACCATATATTTT
CDR3aa: CASRAGSSGNTIYF

d_gene: .
abundance: .
v_gene: TRBV4-1
j_gene: TRBJ1-1
CDR3nt: TGCGCCAGCAGCCAATTGTCAGGGAACACTGAAGCTTTCTTT
CDR3aa: CASSQLSGNTEAFF

d_gene: .
abundance: .
v_gene: TRBV27
j_gene: TRBJ2-2
CDR3nt: TGTGCCAGCAGTTTAAGTACAGGGAGCACCGGGGAGCTGTTTTTT
CDR3aa: CASSLSTGSTGELFF

d_gene: .
abundance: .
v_gene: TRBV9
j_gene: TRBJ2-2
CDR3nt: TGTGCCAGCAGCGTGCAGACCGGGGAGCTGTTTTTT
CDR3aa: CASSVQTGELFF

d_gene: .
abundance: .
v_gene: TRBV6-5
j_gene: TRBJ1-3
CDR3nt: TGTGCCAGCAGTTACTTGACAGGCCGGGACACCATATATTTT
CDR3aa: CASSYLTGRDTIYF

d_gene: .
abundance: .
v_gene: TRBV28
j_gene: TRBJ2-1
CDR3nt: TGTGCCAGCAGTTTAATCGGCAGGGTAGGATCCAATGAGCAGTTCTTC
CDR3aa: CASSLIGRVGSNEQFF

d_gene: TRBD2
abundance: .
v_gene: TRBV6-5
j_gene: TRBJ2-1
CDR3nt: TGTGCCAGCAGTTACAATCCGCCGGGACTAGCAAATGAGCAGTTCTTC
CDR3aa: CASSYNPPGLANEQFF

d_gene: .
abundance: once
v_gene: TRBV28
j_gene: TRBJ1-1
CDR3nt: TGTGCCAGCAGTTCTCAGGGAGGGAACACTGAAGCTTTCTTT
CDR3aa: CASSSQGGNTEAFF

d_gene: TRBD1
abundance: .
v_gene: TRBV28
j_gene: TRBJ1-5
CDR3nt: TGTGCCAGCAGCCGGGGACAGTCGGGGGTTCAGCCCCAGCATTTT
CDR3aa: CASSRGQSGVQPQHF

d_gene: .
abundance: .
v_gene: TRBV2
j_gene: TRBJ1-1
CDR3nt: TGTGCCAGCAGTGAATATGCGGTTGGGAACACTGAAGCTTTCTTT
CDR3aa: CASSEYAVGNTEAFF

d_gene: TRBD1
abundance: .
v_gene: TRBV7-8
j_gene: TRBJ2-5
CDR3nt: TGTGCCAGCAGCCGCAGCCAGGGGGCGGGAGAGACCCAGTACTTC
CDR3aa: CASSRSQGAGETQYF

d_gene: .
abundance: .
v_gene: TRBV19
j_gene: TRBJ2-7
CDR3nt: TGTGCCAGTAGTATCTCCCAGGGTGGCGAGCAGTACTTC
CDR3aa: CASSISQGGEQYF

d_gene: .
abundance: .
v_gene: TRBV6-1
j_gene: TRBJ2-7
CDR3nt: TGTGCCAGCAGTGAACGGGGCTACGAGCAGTACTTC
CDR3aa: CASSERGYEQYF

d_gene: .
abundance: .
v_gene: TRBV28
j_gene: TRBJ2-5
CDR3nt: TGTGCCAGCAGTTCCCACCGGGGGAAGGACTTC
CDR3aa: CASSSHRGKDF

d_gene: TRBD2
abundance: .
v_gene: TRBV18
j_gene: TRBJ2-2
CDR3nt: TGTGCCAGCTCACCGAACGTGGGAAGCGGGAGGACCAACACCGGGGAGCTGTTTTTT
CDR3aa: CASSPNVGSGRTNTGELFF

d_gene: .
abundance: once
v_gene: TRBV6-4
j_gene: TRBJ1-1
CDR3nt: TGTGCCAGCAGTGCCCGGACAGACCCGAACACTGAAGCTTTCTTT
CDR3aa: CASSARTDPNTEAFF

d_gene: .
abundance: .
v_gene: TRBV6-5
j_gene: TRBJ2-7
CDR3nt: TGTGCCAGCAGACGCTCCAGGACACTTGACGAGCAGTACTTC
CDR3aa: CASRRSRTLDEQYF

d_gene: .
abundance: .
v_gene: TRBV7-2
j_gene: TRBJ1-3
CDR3nt: TGTGCCAGCAGTCCGATGAGCTCTGGAAACACCATATATTTT
CDR3aa: CASSPMSSGNTIYF

d_gene: .
abundance: .
v_gene: TRBV27
j_gene: TRBJ2-4
CDR3nt: TGTGCCAGCAGTTCCCTGGCCGGGCAGGGCCTGAAAAACATTCAGTACTTC
CDR3aa: CASSSLAGQGLKNIQYF

d_gene: TRBD2
abundance: .
v_gene: TRBV30
j_gene: TRBJ2-7
CDR3nt: TGTGCATCGGCGCTGAGGACTAGCTCCTACGAGCAGTACTTC
CDR3aa: CASALRTSSYEQYF

d_gene: .
abundance: .
v_gene: TRBV6-4
j_gene: TRBJ2-3
CDR3nt: TGTGCCAGCAGAGAGGGCGAGGAGGGAGATACGCAGTATTTT
CDR3aa: CASREGEEGDTQYF